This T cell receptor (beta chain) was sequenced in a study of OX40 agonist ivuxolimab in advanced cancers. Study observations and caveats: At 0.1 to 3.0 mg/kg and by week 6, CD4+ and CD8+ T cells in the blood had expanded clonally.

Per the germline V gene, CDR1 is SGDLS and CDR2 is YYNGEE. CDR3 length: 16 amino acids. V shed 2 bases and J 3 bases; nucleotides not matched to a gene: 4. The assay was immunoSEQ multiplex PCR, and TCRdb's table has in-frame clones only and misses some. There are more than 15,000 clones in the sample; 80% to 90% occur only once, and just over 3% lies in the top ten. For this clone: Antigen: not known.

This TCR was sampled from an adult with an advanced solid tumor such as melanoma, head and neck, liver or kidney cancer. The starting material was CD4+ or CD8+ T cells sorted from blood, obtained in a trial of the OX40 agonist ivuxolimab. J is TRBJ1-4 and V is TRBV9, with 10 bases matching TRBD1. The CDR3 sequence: CASSVGQGWANEKLFF. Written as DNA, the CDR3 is TGTGCCAGCAGCGTGGGACAGGGGTGGGCTAATGAAAAACTGTTTTTT.